This is a list of T cell receptor beta chains from one sample in a study of blood T cell repertoires in COVID-19. The table came from immunoSEQ multiplex PCR; TCRdb's copy has only in-frame clones and leaves some out. The data hold 95,000 to 120,000 clones, with 75% to 90% observed a single time. The source material was peripheral blood. The receptors shown here come from a woman aged 55-69 years with COVID-19, enrolled during active disease. The CDR3 runs from the conserved cysteine through the conserved F or W. Fields, in order: V gene, D gene, J gene, clone size, CDR3 DNA, CDR3 protein. D genes are given only for firm matches. The size field is filled for only some rows; it gives once, few, many or a size class.

>TRBV10-2|TRBD1|TRBJ1-1|-
TGCGCCAGCAGCTCGACAGGGTTTGAAGCTTTCTTT
CASSSTGFEAFF
>TRBV9|-|TRBJ1-2|-
TGTGCCAGCAGCGTAGTCCAGGGTGCATTTCCCTATGGCTACACCTTC
CASSVVQGAFPYGYTF
>TRBV5-1|-|TRBJ2-6|-
TGCGCCAGCAGCTTGGGAGGCTCTGGGGCCAACGTCCTGACTTTC
CASSLGGSGANVLTF
>TRBV6-5|TRBD1|TRBJ1-4|-
TGTGCCAGCAGTTGGGGACAGGGTGGAGAAAAACTGTTTTTT
CASSWGQGGEKLFF
>TRBV7-3|-|TRBJ1-2|few
TGTGCCAGCAGAACACCGGGACACTTCTTTGGCTACACCTTC
CASRTPGHFFGYTF
>TRBV4-2|TRBD1|TRBJ1-2|-
TGTGCCAGCAGCCAAGACCGGAGTAGAATCGGGACAGGGAGCGGCTATGGCTACACCTTC
CASSQDRSRIGTGSGYGYTF
>TRBV4-2|TRBD2|TRBJ2-1|-
TGTGCCAGCAGCCAAGGTGGCGGGGGGAATGAGCAGTTCTTC
CASSQGGGGNEQFF
>TRBV7-9|-|TRBJ1-5|-
TGTGCCAGCAGCCGCGCGGGGGGCCAGGGGTTATGGCCCCAGCATTTT
CASSRAGGQGLWPQHF
>TRBV2|-|TRBJ1-2|once
TGTGCCAGCAGTGGACAGGTCTACGATGGCTACACCTTC
CASSGQVYDGYTF
>TRBV30|-|TRBJ1-6|-
TGTGCCTGGAATGCCGGGGTTGAATCACCCCTCCACTTT
CAWNAGVESPLHF
>TRBV19|TRBD1|TRBJ2-3|-
TGTGCCAGTAGTATAGGTCAGGGGGCGGGAGATACGCAGTATTTT
CASSIGQGAGDTQYF
>TRBV11-3|-|TRBJ1-2|-
TGTGCCAGCAGACTCGGGGGGGGTAGTGGCTACACCTTC
CASRLGGGSGYTF
>TRBV7-2|-|TRBJ2-1|-
TGTGCCAGCAGCCAAGTGTTAGAAAACAATGAGCAGTTCTTC
CASSQVLENNEQFF
>TRBV6-5|-|TRBJ2-7|few
TGTGCCAGCAGTTACACTGGGGGCCCTGTCTCCTACGAGCAGTACTTC
CASSYTGGPVSYEQYF
>TRBV7-9|TRBD1|TRBJ1-1|many
TGTGCCAGCAGCTTAGCGTTGACAGGGGGCACTGAAGCTTTCTTT
CASSLALTGGTEAFF
>TRBV7-3|TRBD2|TRBJ2-2|-
TGTGCCAGCAGCCTCGGACTAGCGGGGTTTTCCGGGGAGCTGTTTTTT
CASSLGLAGFSGELFF
>TRBV4-1|-|TRBJ1-3|-
TGCGCCAGCCGAAATCAGATCTCTGGAAACACCATATATTTT
CASRNQISGNTIYF
>TRBV2|TRBD2|TRBJ2-7|-
TGTGCCAGCAGTGGTGGGACTAGCGGGTACGAGCAGTACTTC
CASSGGTSGYEQYF
>TRBV7-3|-|TRBJ1-6|-
TGTGCCAGCAGCTTAAATGGGCAGAACAATTCACCCCTCCACTTT
CASSLNGQNNSPLHF
>TRBV6-5|TRBD1|TRBJ1-5|-
TGTGCCAGCAGCCCCGGACAGGGGGCAAAGCAGCCCCAGCATTTT
CASSPGQGAKQPQHF
>TRBV4-2|-|TRBJ1-2|-
TGTGCCAGCAGCCAACCAGGGGCCGGTTATCTAGGGACAAACTATGGCTACACCTTC
CASSQPGAGYLGTNYGYTF
>TRBV28|-|TRBJ1-4|once
TGTGCCAGCAGCGAGGGCGGGGACCGGAATGAAAAACTGTTTTTT
CASSEGGDRNEKLFF
>TRBV3-1/TRBV3-2|-|TRBJ1-5|-
TGTGCCAGCAGCCAAGCGGTAGAGGATCAGCCCCAGCATTTT
CASSQAVEDQPQHF
>TRBV7-8|-|TRBJ2-2|many
TGTGCCAGCAGCTTAGCGGCATTGAACACCGGGGAGCTGTTTTTT
CASSLAALNTGELFF
>TRBV19|-|TRBJ1-1|few
TGTGCCAGTAGTATAGGAGGCGGCAACACTGAAGCTTTCTTT
CASSIGGGNTEAFF
>TRBV5-8|-|TRBJ1-1|-
TGTGCCAGCAGCTTGATGGCTTCGAACACTGAAGCTTTCTTT
CASSLMASNTEAFF
>TRBV9|-|TRBJ2-1|-
TGTGCCAGCAGCCCACGCCAACTAGTAAGTGAGCAGTTCTTC
CASSPRQLVSEQFF
>TRBV5-4|-|TRBJ2-2|-
TGTGCCAGCAGCTTGGACAGATTGAGCGGGGAGCTGTTTTTT
CASSLDRLSGELFF
>TRBV4-3|-|TRBJ1-1|-
TGCGCCAGCAGCCAAAAGCTCGTCACTGAAGCTTTCTTT
CASSQKLVTEAFF
>TRBV19|TRBD2|TRBJ2-7|-
TGTGCCAGTAGTGTTACCGGGACTACCTACGAGCAGTACTTC
CASSVTGTTYEQYF
>TRBV30|TRBD1|TRBJ1-2|-
TGTGCCTGGAACGCCGGGACAGCCTATGGCTACACCTTC
CAWNAGTAYGYTF
>TRBV24-1|TRBD1|TRBJ2-2|-
TGTGCCACCAGTGACCCCCGGGACAGGGCGGTCAGGACCGGGGAGCTGTTTTTT
CATSDPRDRAVRTGELFF
>TRBV6-2/TRBV6-3|-|TRBJ1-2|-
TGTGCCAGCAGCCTCGACAGGCTCTATGGCTACACCTTC
CASSLDRLYGYTF
>TRBV6-5|-|TRBJ2-7|-
TGTGCCAGCAGATACCACAAAGAAGGGGGTTCCTACGAGCAGTACTTC
CASRYHKEGGSYEQYF
>TRBV6-4|TRBD1|TRBJ1-1|-
TGTGCCAGCACTGCGACAGGGGGCCCCAACACTGAAGCTTTCTTT
CASTATGGPNTEAFF
>TRBV18|TRBD1|TRBJ1-2|-
TGTGCCAGCTCACCACGAGGGGGCGGAGATGGCTACACCTTC
CASSPRGGGDGYTF
>TRBV7-9|-|TRBJ2-1|-
TGTGCCAGCAGCTTAGTAAAGGGGGCCTACAATGAGCAGTTCTTC
CASSLVKGAYNEQFF
>TRBV7-8|TRBD2|TRBJ2-2|-
TGTGCCAGCAGCTTAGCTCTAGCGGGGGGTGCGAACACCGGGGAGCTGTTTTTT
CASSLALAGGANTGELFF
>TRBV3-1/TRBV3-2|-|TRBJ1-3|once
TGTGCCAGCAGCCAAGTCGGGGCAGGGGTTTCCTCTTGGGACACCATATATTTT
CASSQVGAGVSSWDTIYF
>TRBV11-2|-|TRBJ1-2|-
TGTGCCAGCAGCTTACCTCATCCGGTAGGAGGACCCTATGGCTACACCTTC
CASSLPHPVGGPYGYTF
>TRBV27|TRBD2|TRBJ2-7|-
TGTGCCAGCAGTTTAGCGTGGACTAGCTACGAGCAGTACTTC
CASSLAWTSYEQYF
>TRBV13|TRBD1|TRBJ2-7|-
TGTGCCAGCAGCCCGGACAGGGAGAAACGCGAGCAGTACTTC
CASSPDREKREQYF
>TRBV6-1|TRBD2|TRBJ2-7|-
TGTGCCAGCAGTGAACGGGGGGCCTACGAGCAGTACTTC
CASSERGAYEQYF
>TRBV6-8|-|TRBJ1-6|-
TGTGCCAGCAGCTCTACACTAAATTCACCCCTCCACTTT
CASSSTLNSPLHF
>TRBV5-1|-|TRBJ2-7|-
TGCGCCAGCAATGCCCCAGGGACCTACGAGCAGTACTTC
CASNAPGTYEQYF
>TRBV5-6|TRBD2|TRBJ2-3|-
TGTGCCAGCAGCCTGGTACTAGCGGGGGACACAGATACGCAGTATTTT
CASSLVLAGDTDTQYF
>TRBV25-1|-|TRBJ2-1|-
TGTGCCAGCAGTGAACCCCACGGTGAGCAGTTCTTC
CASSEPHGEQFF
>TRBV4-2|TRBD2|TRBJ2-1|-
TGTGCCAGCAGCCAAGAAGGGACTAGCGGGGGTAGCTCCTACAATGAGCAGTTCTTC
CASSQEGTSGGSSYNEQFF
>TRBV18|-|TRBJ1-1|-
TGTGCCAGCTCACCACCCGCAGGGGTCTCTGAAGCTTTCTTT
CASSPPAGVSEAFF
>TRBV10-3|TRBD2|TRBJ2-3|-
TGTGCCATCCAGGCTAGCGGGGAGACAGATACGCAGTATTTT
CAIQASGETDTQYF
>TRBV10-3|-|TRBJ2-2|-
TGTGCCGCGGGAACAGCGAACACCGGGGAGCTGTTTTTT
CAAGTANTGELFF
>TRBV18|TRBD2|TRBJ2-1|-
TGTGCCAGCTCACCAGGGGGGCTAGCGGGGGCGACAAGGACTTACAATGAGCAGTTCTTC
CASSPGGLAGATRTYNEQFF
>TRBV10-1|-|TRBJ2-2|few
TGCGCCAGCTCCCGACGTCAGGGATTGGACACCGGGGAGCTGTTTTTT
CASSRRQGLDTGELFF
>TRBV6-5|-|TRBJ1-6|-
TGTGCCAGCAGTTACTCCGGGCAGGGAGGCAATTCACCCCTCCACTTT
CASSYSGQGGNSPLHF